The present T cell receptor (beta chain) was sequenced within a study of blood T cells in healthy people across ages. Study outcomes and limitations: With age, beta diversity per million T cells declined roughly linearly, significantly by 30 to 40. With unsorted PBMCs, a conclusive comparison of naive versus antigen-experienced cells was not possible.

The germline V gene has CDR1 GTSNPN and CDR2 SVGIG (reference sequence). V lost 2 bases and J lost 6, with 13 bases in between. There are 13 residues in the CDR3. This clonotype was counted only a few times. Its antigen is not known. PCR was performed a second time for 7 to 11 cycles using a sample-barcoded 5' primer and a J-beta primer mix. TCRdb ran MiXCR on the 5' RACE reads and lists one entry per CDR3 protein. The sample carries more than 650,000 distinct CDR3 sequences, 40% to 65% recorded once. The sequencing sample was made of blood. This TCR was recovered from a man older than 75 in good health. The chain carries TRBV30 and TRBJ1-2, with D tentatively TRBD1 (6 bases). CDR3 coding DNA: TGTGCCTGGAGTCAGACAGGAGCAGATGGCTACACCTTC. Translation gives CAWSQTGADGYTF. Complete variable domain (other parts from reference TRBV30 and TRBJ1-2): SQTIHQWPATLVQPVGSPLSLECTVEGTSNPNLYWYRQAAGRGLQLLFYSVGIGQISSEVPQNLSASRPQDRQFILSSKKLLLSDSGFYLCAWSQTGADGYTFGSGTRLTVV.